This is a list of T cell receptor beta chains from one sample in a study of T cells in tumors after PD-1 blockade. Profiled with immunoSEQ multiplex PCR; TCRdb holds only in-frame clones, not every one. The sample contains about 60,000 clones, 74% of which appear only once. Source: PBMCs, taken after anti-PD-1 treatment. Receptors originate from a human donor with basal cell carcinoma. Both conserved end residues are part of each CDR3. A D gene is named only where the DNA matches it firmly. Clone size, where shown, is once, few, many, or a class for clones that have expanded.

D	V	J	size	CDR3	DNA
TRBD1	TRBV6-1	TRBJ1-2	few	CASREAGTGSNYGYTF	TGTGCCAGCAGAGAAGCCGGGACAGGGAGCAACTATGGCTACACCTTC
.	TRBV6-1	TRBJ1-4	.	CASSEETGRQKLFF	TGTGCCAGCAGTGAAGAGACAGGTCGGCAAAAACTGTTTTTT
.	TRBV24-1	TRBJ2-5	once	CATSGLQETQYF	TGTGCCACCAGTGGATTACAAGAGACCCAGTACTTC
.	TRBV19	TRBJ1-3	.	CASSDPGNTIYF	TGTGCCAGTAGTGACCCCGGAAACACCATATATTTT
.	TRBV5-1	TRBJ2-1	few	CASSLFAESSYNEQFF	TGCGCCAGCAGCTTGTTCGCAGAGAGCTCCTACAATGAGCAGTTCTTC
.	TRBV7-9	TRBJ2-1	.	CASSLPMGRSAYNEQFF	TGTGCCAGCAGCTTACCAATGGGACGGTCGGCCTACAATGAGCAGTTCTTC
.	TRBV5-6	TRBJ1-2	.	CASSLVQTSLYTF	TGTGCCAGCAGCTTGGTACAGACAAGCCTCTACACCTTC
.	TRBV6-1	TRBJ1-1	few	CASSEKGGKTEAFF	TGTGCCAGCAGTGAAAAGGGGGGGAAGACTGAAGCTTTCTTT
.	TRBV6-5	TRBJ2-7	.	CASSYRVYEQYF	TGTGCCAGCAGTTACAGGGTCTACGAGCAGTACTTC
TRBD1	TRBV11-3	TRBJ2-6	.	CASSSGQSFGAGANVLTF	TGTGCCAGCAGCTCGGGACAGTCCTTTGGTGCCGGGGCCAACGTCCTGACTTTC
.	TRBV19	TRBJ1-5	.	CASSISQGGSRQPQHF	TGTGCCAGTAGTATATCACAGGGAGGATCTCGACAGCCCCAGCATTTT
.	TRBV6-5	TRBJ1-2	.	CASRPPGVSGGYTF	TGTGCCAGCAGGCCCCCAGGGGTGTCGGGTGGCTACACCTTC
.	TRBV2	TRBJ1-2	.	CASSVATAYGYTF	TGTGCCAGCAGTGTCGCGACAGCCTATGGCTACACCTTC
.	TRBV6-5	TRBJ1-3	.	CASSYSPLGLGNTIYF	TGTGCCAGCAGTTACTCTCCCCTGGGGTTAGGAAACACCATATATTTT
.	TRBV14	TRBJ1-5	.	CASSQVGQPQHF	TGTGCCAGCAGCCAAGTTGGTCAGCCCCAGCATTTT
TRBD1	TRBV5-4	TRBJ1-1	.	CASSLQGAGTEAFF	TGTGCCAGCAGCTTACAGGGGGCGGGCACTGAAGCTTTCTTT
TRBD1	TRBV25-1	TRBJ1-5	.	CASSAGQGDNQPQHF	TGTGCCAGCAGTGCGGGACAGGGGGACAATCAGCCCCAGCATTTT
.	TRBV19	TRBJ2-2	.	CASNIVGRGIAGELFF	TGTGCCAGTAATATAGTCGGCAGGGGAATTGCCGGGGAGCTGTTTTTT
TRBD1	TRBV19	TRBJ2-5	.	CASSPMDRDAETQYF	TGTGCCAGTAGTCCTATGGACAGGGACGCAGAGACCCAGTACTTC
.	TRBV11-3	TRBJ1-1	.	CASSSGGHPGTEAFF	TGTGCCAGCAGCTCCGGCGGGCACCCGGGCACTGAAGCTTTCTTT
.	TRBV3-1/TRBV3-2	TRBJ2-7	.	CASSPMRGTAGLREQYF	TGTGCCAGCAGCCCCATGCGGGGGACAGCGGGACTCCGGGAGCAGTACTTC
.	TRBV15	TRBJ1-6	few	CATSRDGGDSPLHF	TGTGCCACCAGCAGAGATGGCGGGGATTCACCCCTCCACTTT
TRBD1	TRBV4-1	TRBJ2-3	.	CASSQQGALADTQYF	TGCGCCAGCAGCCAACAGGGGGCTCTCGCAGATACGCAGTATTTT
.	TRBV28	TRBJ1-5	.	CASYRDSNQPQHF	TGTGCCAGCTATCGAGATAGCAATCAGCCCCAGCATTTT
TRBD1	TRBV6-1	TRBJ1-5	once	CASSEGQAMNQPQHF	TGTGCCAGCAGTGAGGGACAGGCTATGAATCAGCCCCAGCATTTT
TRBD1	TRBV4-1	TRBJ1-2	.	CASSQDRDRDDPTSGYTF	TGCGCCAGCAGCCAAGACCGGGACAGGGACGATCCTACGTCCGGCTACACCTTC
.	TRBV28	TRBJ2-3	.	CATISPAGTDTQYF	TGTGCCACGATAAGTCCGGCTGGCACAGATACGCAGTATTTT
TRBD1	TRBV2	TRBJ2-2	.	CASSDSSGTGVTGELFF	TGTGCCAGCAGTGATAGTAGTGGGACAGGGGTAACCGGGGAGCTGTTTTTT